Listed below are T cell receptor beta chains from one sample, sequenced in a study of T cells in localized non-small cell lung cancer. The table came from immunoSEQ multiplex PCR; TCRdb's copy has only in-frame clones and leaves some out. The sample has 50,000 to 75,000 clones; roughly 90% are singletons. The starting material was peripheral blood, obtained before any cancer treatment. These TCRs come from a man between 40 and 70 years old with stage I squamous cell lung carcinoma. Both conserved end residues are part of each CDR3. Fields, in order: CDR3 protein, CDR3 DNA, clone size, J gene, D gene, V gene. The D gene is left open where the match is weak. Some rows mark clone size as missing; the rest say once, few, many or name a class of expanded clone.

cdr3_aa: CASSSGSNNEQFF; cdr3_nt: TGTGCCAGTAGTAGCGGGTCCAACAATGAGCAGTTCTTC; clone_size: -; j_call: TRBJ2-1; d_call: -; v_call: TRBV19
cdr3_aa: CASSRGPYNEQFF; cdr3_nt: TGTGCCAGCAGCAGGGGACCCTACAATGAGCAGTTCTTC; clone_size: once; j_call: TRBJ2-1; d_call: -; v_call: TRBV11-2
cdr3_aa: CASSQEGGPLAGEQFF; cdr3_nt: TGCGCCAGCAGCCAAGAGGGAGGCCCACTAGCGGGAGAGCAGTTCTTC; clone_size: -; j_call: TRBJ2-1; d_call: TRBD2; v_call: TRBV4-1
cdr3_aa: CASSLVKSGGNEQFF; cdr3_nt: TGTGCCAGCAGCTTGGTAAAAAGCGGCGGCAATGAGCAGTTCTTC; clone_size: -; j_call: TRBJ2-1; d_call: -; v_call: TRBV5-4
cdr3_aa: CASSLGEVNEQFF; cdr3_nt: TGCGCCAGCAGCCTGGGAGAAGTCAATGAGCAGTTCTTC; clone_size: -; j_call: TRBJ2-1; d_call: -; v_call: TRBV5-1
cdr3_aa: CASSLAPGAGNEQFF; cdr3_nt: TGTGCCAGCAGCTTAGCCCCGGGAGCGGGAAATGAGCAGTTCTTC; clone_size: -; j_call: TRBJ2-1; d_call: TRBD2; v_call: TRBV11-1
cdr3_aa: CASSFTSGYNEQFF; cdr3_nt: TGTGCCAGCAGCTTTACTAGCGGATACAATGAGCAGTTCTTC; clone_size: -; j_call: TRBJ2-1; d_call: TRBD2; v_call: TRBV11-1
cdr3_aa: CASSARGQRNGNTIYF; cdr3_nt: TGTGCCAGCAGCGCCCGGGGACAGAGAAATGGAAACACCATATATTTT; clone_size: -; j_call: TRBJ1-3; d_call: TRBD1; v_call: TRBV14
cdr3_aa: CASSSSGPSYNEQFF; cdr3_nt: TGTGCCAGCAGCTCCAGCGGTCCTTCCTACAATGAGCAGTTCTTC; clone_size: -; j_call: TRBJ2-1; d_call: -; v_call: TRBV5-4
cdr3_aa: CASSPQGRGLYNEQFF; cdr3_nt: TGCGCCAGCAGCCCACAGGGACGCGGACTCTACAATGAGCAGTTCTTC; clone_size: once; j_call: TRBJ2-1; d_call: -; v_call: TRBV5-1
cdr3_aa: CASTKGRPLGPQHF; cdr3_nt: TGTGCCAGCACTAAAGGACGGCCTTTGGGGCCCCAGCATTTT; clone_size: -; j_call: TRBJ1-5; d_call: -; v_call: TRBV28
cdr3_aa: CASSLQHGQPQHF; cdr3_nt: TGTGCCAGCAGCCTCCAACACGGGCAGCCCCAGCATTTT; clone_size: -; j_call: TRBJ1-5; d_call: -; v_call: TRBV14
cdr3_aa: CASSQVGTAYYEQYF; cdr3_nt: TGCGCCAGCAGCCAAGTAGGGACGGCTTACTACGAGCAGTACTTC; clone_size: few; j_call: TRBJ2-7; d_call: -; v_call: TRBV4-1
cdr3_aa: CASSTPLRGTYNEQFF; cdr3_nt: TGTGCCAGTAGTACTCCCTTAAGGGGCACCTACAATGAGCAGTTCTTC; clone_size: -; j_call: TRBJ2-1; d_call: -; v_call: TRBV19
cdr3_aa: CAWSVGDRRGYTF; cdr3_nt: TGTGCCTGGAGTGTAGGGGATAGGCGCGGCTACACCTTC; clone_size: -; j_call: TRBJ1-2; d_call: -; v_call: TRBV30
cdr3_aa: CATQAADSGNTIYF; cdr3_nt: TGTGCCACCCAAGCGGCGGACTCTGGAAACACCATATATTTT; clone_size: -; j_call: TRBJ1-3; d_call: -; v_call: TRBV25-1
cdr3_aa: CASRQGLGQPQHF; cdr3_nt: TGTGCCAGCAGGCAGGGGTTGGGTCAGCCCCAGCATTTT; clone_size: -; j_call: TRBJ1-5; d_call: -; v_call: TRBV6-5